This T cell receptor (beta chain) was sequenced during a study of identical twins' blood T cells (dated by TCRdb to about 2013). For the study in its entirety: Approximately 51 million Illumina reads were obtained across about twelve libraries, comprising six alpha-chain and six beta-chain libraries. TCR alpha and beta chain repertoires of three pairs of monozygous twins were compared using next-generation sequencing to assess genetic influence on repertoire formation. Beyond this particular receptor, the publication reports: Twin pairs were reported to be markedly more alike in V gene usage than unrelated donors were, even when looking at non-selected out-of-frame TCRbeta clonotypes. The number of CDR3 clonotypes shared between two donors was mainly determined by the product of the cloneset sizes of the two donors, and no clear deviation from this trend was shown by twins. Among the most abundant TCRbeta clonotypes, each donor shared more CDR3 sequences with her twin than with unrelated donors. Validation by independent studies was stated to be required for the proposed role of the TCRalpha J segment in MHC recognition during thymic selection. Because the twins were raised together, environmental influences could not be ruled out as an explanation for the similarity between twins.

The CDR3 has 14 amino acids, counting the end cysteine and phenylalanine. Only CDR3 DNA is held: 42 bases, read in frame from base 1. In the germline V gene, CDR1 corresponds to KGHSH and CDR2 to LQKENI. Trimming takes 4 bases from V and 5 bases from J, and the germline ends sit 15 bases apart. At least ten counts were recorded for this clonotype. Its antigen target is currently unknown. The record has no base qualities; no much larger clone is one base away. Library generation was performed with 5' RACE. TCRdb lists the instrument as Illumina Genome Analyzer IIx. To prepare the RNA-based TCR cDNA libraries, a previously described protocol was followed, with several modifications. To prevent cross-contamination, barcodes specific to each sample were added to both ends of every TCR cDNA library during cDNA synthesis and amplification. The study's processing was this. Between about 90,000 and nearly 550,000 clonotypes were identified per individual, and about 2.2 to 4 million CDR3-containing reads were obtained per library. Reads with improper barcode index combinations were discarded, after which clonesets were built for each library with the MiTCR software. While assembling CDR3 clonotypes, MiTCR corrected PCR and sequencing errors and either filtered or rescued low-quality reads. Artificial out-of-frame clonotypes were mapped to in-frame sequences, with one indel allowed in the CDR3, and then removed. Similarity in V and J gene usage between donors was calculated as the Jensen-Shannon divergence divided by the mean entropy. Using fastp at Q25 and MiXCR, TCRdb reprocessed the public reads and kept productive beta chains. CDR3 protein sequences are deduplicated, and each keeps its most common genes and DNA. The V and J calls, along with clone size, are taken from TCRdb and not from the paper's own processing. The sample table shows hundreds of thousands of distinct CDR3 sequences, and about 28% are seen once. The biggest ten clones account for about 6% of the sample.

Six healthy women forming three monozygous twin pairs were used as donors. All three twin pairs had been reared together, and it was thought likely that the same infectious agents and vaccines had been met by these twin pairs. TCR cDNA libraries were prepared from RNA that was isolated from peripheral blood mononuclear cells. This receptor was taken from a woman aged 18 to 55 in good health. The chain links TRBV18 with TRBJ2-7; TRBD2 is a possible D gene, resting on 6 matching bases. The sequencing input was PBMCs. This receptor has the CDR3 CASSRRDFPNEQYF. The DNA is TGTGCCAGCTCACGAAGGGACTTCCCAAACGAGCAGTACTTC.